The TCR beta chain described here comes from a study of Graves' ophthalmopathy and Graves' hyperthyroidism. This clonotype was counted ten times or more. Its antigen is not known. Regarding the study as a whole: For predicting ophthalmopathy progression, the model had about 64% sensitivity and approximately 72% specificity. Most thyroid clonotypes with frequency above 0.001 were detected in blood too. Between ophthalmopathy and stable hyperthyroidism, a 13-signature model drew a separation with roughly 85% sensitivity and just under 83% specificity.

TCR beta CDR3 regions were amplified from RNA transcripts. HTBI primers primed a first-round RT-PCR, and a second-round multiplex PCR followed. TCRdb processed the multiplex PCR reads anew with MiXCR; each CDR3 protein has one entry. Of around 340,000 distinct CDR3 sequences listed, 15% to 20% are singletons. This TCR was sampled from an adult man with Graves' ophthalmopathy. Sequenced sample: peripheral blood.

The CDR3 coding sequence is TGTGCCAGCAGTCGGACGGGGGATTACGAGCAGTACTTC. This translates into CASSRTGDYEQYF. The chain combines TRBV6-5 with TRBJ2-7; possible D gene TRBD2, 6 bases. The CDR3 sequence is 13 residues long. With 5 bases removed from V and 4 bases from J, the gap between germline ends came to 12 bases. Per germline, CDR1 MNHEY and CDR2 SVGAGI.